One and the same sample provided the 30 T cell receptor beta chains below, sequenced in a study of vaccination effects on CD4 cells after COVID-19 (dated by TCRdb to 2022 to 2024). After 10 to 11 days of culture, CD4+ T cells were isolated with the EasySep CD4+ T cell isolation kit. Receptors were amplified or captured by the immunoSEQ multiplex PCR assay. TCRdb mirrors the immuneACCESS table, restricted to in-frame sequences. Some clones are absent from its copies; in checked studies, under half trace to an unresolved V gene, and the reason for the others is unknown. Present in this sample are 50,000 to 60,000 clones, approximately 80% of which were seen just once. 2.5% to 3.5% of the sample is in the top ten clones. These receptors lack a known antigen. Source: CD4+ T cells from PBMCs cultured without peptide, taken before COVID-19 vaccination. Receptors originate from a human donor who received a COVID-19 vaccine.

The chain combines TRBV20-1 with TRBJ2-1; D is perhaps TRBD2 (5 bases). Between the trimmed V and J ends, which lost 3 bases and 5 bases, there was a span of 8 bases. The CDR3 spans 12 residues. Germline V gene lookup returns CDR1 DFQATT and CDR2 SNEGSKA (reference sequence). The CDR3 loop is CSASTRNNEQFF. CDR3 DNA: TGCAGTGCTAGTACTAGGAACAATGAGCAGTTCTTC.

CDR3 protein: CASSFSTDTQYF. The CDR3 region has the DNA TGCGCCAGCAGCTTTAGCACAGATACGCAGTATTTT. The chain joins TRBV5-1 to TRBJ2-3, with no clear D. The germline CDR1 and CDR2 sequences are SGHRS and YFSETQ. Trimming removed 2 bases from V and 0 bases from J, with 1 base in between. The CDR3 consists of 12 residues.

This sequence joins TRBV9 and TRBJ2-5; 15 nucleotides match TRBD2. The CDR3 has 16 amino acids. The trim removed 3 bases at V and 7 bases at J, leaving 7 bases unmatched. Germline values: CDR1 SGDLS, CDR2 YYNGEE. The CDR3 here is CASSAGLAGGPWTQYF. CDR3 nucleotides: TGTGCCAGCAGCGCCGGACTAGCGGGGGGGCCGTGGACCCAGTACTTC.

The J gene is TRBJ2-3, the V gene TRBV28, with a possible D match to TRBD1 (6 bases). CDR1 and CDR2 (germline): MDHEN, SYDVKM. V was clipped by 2 bases and J by 14 bases, with 11 bases between them. CDR3 length: 11 amino acids. The CDR3 sequence: CASSLARGWYF. CDR3 nucleotide sequence: TGTGCCAGCAGTTTAGCCAGGGGTTGGTATTTT.

The chain joins TRBV5-1 to TRBJ1-1; D is possibly TRBD1 (5 bases). Germline-derived CDR1 and CDR2 are SGHRS and YFSETQ. Deletions cut 4 bases from V and 3 bases from J, with 16 bases between. This CDR3 has 15 residues. The chain's CDR3 is CASSLAVGGDTEAFF. CDR3 in DNA: TGCGCCAGCAGCCTGGCGGTCGGGGGGGACACTGAAGCTTTCTTT.

The chain joins TRBV7-2 to TRBJ2-3; D unresolved. V lost 6 bases and J lost 2, with 6 bases in between. The CDR3 loop spans 12 amino acids. Germline V CDR1 and CDR2: SGHTA, FQGNSA. CDR3 bases: TGTGCCAGCAGACTATACACAGATACGCAGTATTTT. Translating gives CASRLYTDTQYF.

This clone was counted a single time. The chain links TRBV4-3 to TRBJ2-7; tentatively, D is TRBD1 or TRBD2 (6 bases each). Germline loops: CDR1 LGHNA, CDR2 YSLEER. The CDR3 totals 16 residues. Trimming removed 0 bases at V and 1 base at J, with 13 bases between. The CDR3 nucleotides are TGCGCCAGCAGCCAAGAGGGGGGCCCCTGGTCCTACGAGCAGTACGTC. It is translated as CASSQEGGPWSYEQYV.

The chain joins TRBV5-1 to TRBJ2-5, with TRBD1 matching over 8 bases. CDR3 length: 14 residues. With 7 bases clipped from V and 0 bases from J, the junction kept 5 bases outside the gene matches. The germline CDR1 and CDR2 sequences are SGHRS and YFSETQ. In DNA form, the CDR3 reads TGCGCCAGCTCCTGGGACAGGTACCAAGAGACCCAGTACTTC. This codes for CASSWDRYQETQYF. The full variable domain, in which reference TRBV5-1 and TRBJ2-5 provide the parts outside the CDR3, is KAGVTQTPRYLIKTRGQQVTLSCSPISGHRSVSWYQQTPGQGLQFLFEYFSETQRNKGNFPGRFSGRQFSNSRSEMNVSTLELGDSALYLCASSWDRYQETQYFGPGTRLLVL.

This clone was seen a handful of times. V usage is TRBV19 and J usage is TRBJ2-2; D unresolved. In germline, CDR1 is LNHDA, CDR2 SQIVND (reference sequence). The CDR3 is 14 amino acids. Trimming took off 7 bases at V and 7 bases at J, with 16 bases between the two ends. The CDR3 nucleotides are TGTGCCAGTAACCCCTCCGGGCTGGGCGGGGAGCTGTTTTTT. This gives the protein CASNPSGLGGELFF.

In its sample, this clone was seen a few times. The V gene is TRBV27, the J gene TRBJ2-3; D gene unclear. The germline V gene encodes CDR1 MNHEY and CDR2 SMNVEV (reference sequence). Trimming removed 6 bases from V and 0 bases from J, with 16 bases in between. This CDR3 spans 16 amino acids. This CDR3 is CASSPAGRASTDTQYF. The DNA of the CDR3 is TGTGCCAGCAGCCCCGCTGGTAGGGCTAGCACAGATACGCAGTATTTT.

The CDR3 coding sequence is TGTGCCAGCTCACGGGGTAACGGGGCCAACGTCCTGACTTTC. Encoded protein: CASSRGNGANVLTF. V gene TRBV18 combines with J gene TRBJ2-6; D not certain. The CDR3 sequence is 14 residues long. V was trimmed by 4 bases and J by 4 bases, leaving 8 bases between them. CDR1 and CDR2 from the germline V gene are KGHSH and LQKENI.

The chain recombines TRBV6-2 or TRBV6-3 with TRBJ2-5; 13 nucleotides agree with TRBD2. With 4 bases clipped from V and 0 bases from J, the junction kept 8 bases outside the gene matches. This CDR3 comprises 18 residues. CDR1 and CDR2 from the germline V gene are MNHEY and SVGEGT. The CDR3 nucleotides read TGTGCCAGCAGTTCCCGGACTAGCGGGGGCCAGTACCAAGAGACCCAGTACTTC. Protein product: CASSSRTSGGQYQETQYF.

The chain recombines TRBV3-1 (or the pseudogene TRBV3-2) with TRBJ1-2; weak D call: TRBD1 (6 bases). The CDR3 runs 15 residues. Germline V gives CDR1 LGHDT, CDR2 YNNKEL (reference sequence). The germline V and J ends were trimmed by 4 bases and 6 bases, with 18 bases remaining between them. CDR3 loop: CASSPLGGGTNGYTF. CDR3 nucleotide sequence: TGTGCCAGCAGCCCATTAGGCGGGGGGACAAATGGCTACACCTTC.

In this sample, this clone turned up once. The V and J genes are TRBV7-2 and TRBJ1-2, with D perhaps matching TRBD1 (5 bases). From germline, CDR1 is SGHTA and CDR2 FQGNSA. V shed 0 bases and J shed 1 base, with 12 bases lying between them. This CDR3 is 16 amino acids long. The CDR3, as DNA: TGTGCCAGCAGCTTAGCCGGGGGGGTACTTAACTATGGCTACACCTTC. Translation: CASSLAGGVLNYGYTF.

The chain joins TRBV27 to TRBJ1-6; D unresolved. The germline gives CDR1 MNHEY, CDR2 SMNVEV (reference sequence). The V end was cut by 3 bases, the J end by 4 bases, with 7 bases between. The CDR3 runs to 14 residues. CDR3 in DNA: TGTGCCAGCAGTTTGAAAGCTTATAATTCACCCCTCCACTTT. It is translated as CASSLKAYNSPLHF.

The chain carries TRBV18 and TRBJ2-3, with D maybe TRBD2 (6 bases). From germline, CDR1 is KGHSH and CDR2 LQKENI. The V and J ends lost 3 bases and 3 bases respectively, with 10 bases between them. There are 14 residues in the CDR3. Here the CDR3 reads CASSPLTRTDTQYF. The CDR3 DNA sequence: TGTGCCAGCTCACCGCTGACTAGGACAGATACGCAGTATTTT.

The rearrangement joins TRBV7-8 to TRBJ1-5; 7 nucleotides align to TRBD1. CDR3 length equals 14 residues. Germline V gene sequence: CDR1 SGHVS, CDR2 FQNEAQ. J was trimmed by 3 bases and V by 5 bases; bases with no gene match: 4. For the CDR3, the DNA is TGTGCCAGCAGCCTAGACAGGGACAATCAGCCCCAGCATTTT. This translates into CASSLDRDNQPQHF.

The CDR3 DNA reads TGTGCCAGCAGTCGGGACAGGGGGGAGACCCAGTACTTC. This sequence encodes CASSRDRGETQYF. V usage is TRBV12-3 or TRBV12-4 and J usage is TRBJ2-5, with 11 bases fitting TRBD1. The V segment lost 5 bases and the J segment 5 bases; nucleotides outside the gene matches: 1. The CDR3 totals 13 residues.

The chain uses TRBV6-5 and TRBJ2-7, with 10 bases aligning to TRBD2. After removal of 4 bases from V and 5 bases from J, the junction contained 5 bases not matched to a gene. Germline CDR1 is MNHEY and CDR2 is SVGAGI. There are 14 residues in the CDR3. This CDR3 reads CASSSLSGGHEQYV. CDR3 bases: TGTGCCAGCAGTTCCCTTAGCGGGGGGCACGAGCAGTACGTC.

This clone was recorded only once. The rearrangement uses TRBV9 and TRBJ2-3; D unresolved. Per the germline V gene, CDR1 is SGDLS and CDR2 is YYNGEE. The CDR3 extends over 15 amino acids. The V end was cut by 0 bases, the J end by 1 base, with 9 bases between. Here the CDR3 DNA reads TGTGCCAGCAGCGTAGGAAGCGATGGCACAGATACGCAGTATTTT. It yields the protein CASSVGSDGTDTQYF. Full variable domain (remainder filled in from reference TRBV9 and TRBJ2-3): DSGVTQTPKHLITATGQRVTLRCSPRSGDLSVYWYQQSLDQGLQFLIQYYNGEERAKGNILERFSAQQFPDLHSELNLSSLELGDSALYFCASSVGSDGTDTQYFGPGTRLTVL.

This clone was recorded only once. The chain employs TRBV5-1 and TRBJ2-1; 8 positions match TRBD2. The V segment lost 0 bases and the J segment 5 bases; nucleotides outside the gene matches: 7. Germline CDR1 is SGHRS and CDR2 is YFSETQ. There are 16 residues in the CDR3. Here the CDR3 reads CASSLAGPGGNNEQFF. The CDR3 region has the DNA TGCGCCAGCAGCTTGGCCGGGCCGGGGGGGAACAATGAGCAGTTCTTC.

This chain links TRBV11-2 with TRBJ1-1; 7 bases line up with TRBD1. The V segment lost 0 bases and the J segment 6 bases; nucleotides outside the gene matches: 10. Germline CDR1 is SGHAT and CDR2 is FQNNGV. CDR3 length equals 16 residues. Here the CDR3 reads CASSLDPGGNIAEAFF. As DNA, the CDR3 is TGTGCCAGCAGCTTAGATCCAGGGGGTAATATCGCTGAAGCTTTCTTT. Variable domain in full (rest from reference TRBV11-2 and TRBJ1-1): EAGVAQSPRYKIIEKRQSVAFWCNPISGHATLYWYQQILGQGPKLLIQFQNNGVVDDSQLPKDRFSAERLKGVDSTLKIQPAKLEDSAVYLCASSLDPGGNIAEAFFGQGTRLTVV.

The V call is TRBV4-1, the J call TRBJ1-1; TRBD1 matches at 10 bases. Germline V gene lookup returns CDR1 MGHRA and CDR2 YSYEKL. There are 15 residues in the CDR3. V gave up 2 bases and J gave up 4 bases; unmatched junction bases: 4. Written as DNA, the CDR3 is TGCGCCAGCAGCCAACCGGGACAGGGGTTCACTGAAGCTTTCTTT. Translating gives CASSQPGQGFTEAFF.

The chain is built from TRBV18 and TRBJ2-5, with a possible D match to TRBD1 (6 bases). The germline gives CDR1 KGHSH, CDR2 LQKENI. Trimming removed 6 bases from V and 1 base from J, with 12 bases in between. CDR3 length: 14 amino acids. Written as DNA, the CDR3 is TGTGCCAGCTCCGACAGGTTCCCCCAAGAGACCCAGTACTTC. Amino acids: CASSDRFPQETQYF.

The chain couples TRBV11-2 to TRBJ2-5, with 10 nucleotides matching TRBD2. After removal of 5 bases from V and 10 bases from J, the junction contained 13 bases not matched to a gene. The CDR3 is 15 residues long. Per the germline V gene, CDR1 is SGHAT and CDR2 is FQNNGV. The CDR3 region is CASSPIAGGPSVQYF. The CDR3 DNA follows: TGTGCCAGCAGCCCCATAGCGGGGGGCCCTTCAGTCCAGTACTTC.

This sequence joins TRBV25-1 and TRBJ2-3, with D perhaps TRBD2 (7 bases). CDR1 MGHDK and CDR2 SYGVNS come from the germline V gene. The V end lost 0 bases, the J end lost 4 bases, and 14 bases lay between the germline ends. The CDR3 runs to 16 residues. CDR3 amino acids: CASSEYGGPKADTQYF. CDR3 sequence (DNA): TGTGCCAGCAGTGAATACGGGGGGCCCAAGGCAGATACGCAGTATTTT.

This rearrangement joins TRBV28 to TRBJ2-1; the D gene is possibly TRBD2 (5 bases). The CDR3 runs 16 residues. Per the germline V gene, CDR1 is MDHEN and CDR2 is SYDVKM. V dropped 3 bases and J dropped 4 bases, with 16 bases sitting between them. The CDR3 is CASSFGRGQTYNEQFF. As DNA, the CDR3 is TGTGCCAGCAGTTTTGGCCGAGGGCAGACATACAATGAGCAGTTCTTC. Based on the CDR3 plus reference TRBV28 and TRBJ2-1, the full variable domain is DVKVTQSSRYLVKRTGEKVFLECVQDMDHENMFWYRQDPGLGLRLIYFSYDVKMKEKGDIPEGYSVSREKKERFSLILESASTNQTSMYLCASSFGRGQTYNEQFFGPGTRLTVL.

This clone has more than one count but fewer than ten. The V call is TRBV4-1, the J call TRBJ2-3; the match to TRBD2 covers 11 bases. There are 16 residues in the CDR3. CDR1 and CDR2 (germline): MGHRA, YSYEKL. Trimming removed 5 bases from V and 0 bases from J; junction bases left unmatched: 4. The CDR3 DNA reads TGCGCCAGCAGCATACTAGCGGGGGTTAGCACAGATACGCAGTATTTT. Translation: CASSILAGVSTDTQYF.

CDR3 protein: CASSWTANTGELFF. DNA of the CDR3: TGTGCCAGCAGTTGGACAGCCAACACCGGGGAGCTGTTTTTT. The rearrangement joins TRBV28 to TRBJ2-2; a weak D match, TRBD1 (6 bases). This CDR3 comprises 14 residues. Trimming removed 4 bases from V and 2 bases from J, with 8 bases in between. Germline V lookup: CDR1 MDHEN, CDR2 SYDVKM.

In nucleotides, the CDR3 is TGTGCCAGTACCCCCCGGGGGGTGGACTATGGCTACACCTTC. Protein: CASTPRGVDYGYTF. V and J are TRBV19 and TRBJ1-2; TRBD1 might be the D (5 bases). The CDR3 totals 14 residues. Trimming cost V 7 bases and J 3 bases, with 15 bases left between them. Germline CDR1 and CDR2: LNHDA and SQIVND (reference sequence).